These 30 T cell receptor beta chains originate from one sample sequenced in a study of Graves' ophthalmopathy and Graves' hyperthyroidism. From RNA, the CDR3 regions of TCR beta chains were amplified and sequenced. First-round RT-PCR used HTBI primers; second-round multiplex PCR followed. TCRdb reprocessed the multiplex PCR reads via MiXCR and lists one record per CDR3 protein. The sample lists 1 million to 1.3 million distinct CDR3 sequences, about 35% occurring once. Material for sequencing was peripheral blood or thyroid tissue (not recorded which). The receptor set was obtained from an adult man with Graves' hyperthyroidism.

This clonotype was seen repeatedly, ten times or more. V and J are TRBV15 and TRBJ2-7; 9 nucleotides align to TRBD1. The CDR3 loop spans 16 amino acids. V lost 0 bases, J lost 6 bases, and 9 bases stayed unmatched. The germline V gene has CDR1 LNHNV and CDR2 YYDKDF (reference sequence). The CDR3 sequence is CATSRDRDRAFSEQYF. CDR3 nucleotides: TGTGCCACCAGCAGAGATCGGGACAGGGCCTTTTCCGAGCAGTACTTC.

This rearrangement joins TRBV29-1 to TRBJ2-5; D is ambiguous. Germline loops: CDR1 SQVTM, CDR2 ANQGSEA. The CDR3 covers 9 residues. Trimming removed 5 bases from V and 11 bases from J, with 9 bases in between. The DNA for the CDR3 is TGCAGCGTTTCGAGCCAACAGTACTTC. It encodes CSVSSQQYF.

The table lists this clonotype with a few counts. The V and J genes are TRBV10-3 and TRBJ2-5, with D possibly TRBD2 on 6 matching bases. The V end lost 7 bases, the J end lost 3 bases, and 12 bases lay between the germline ends. Germline V gene sequence: CDR1 ENHRY, CDR2 SYGVKD. This CDR3 contains 13 residues. CDR3 amino acids: CAITEAGEETQYF. The CDR3 DNA follows: TGTGCCATCACCGAAGCGGGTGAAGAGACCCAGTACTTC.

This clonotype was found many times. V and J are TRBV7-9 and TRBJ1-1; D is possibly TRBD1 (5 bases). V was cut by 5 bases and J by 5 bases, with 18 bases left in between. Germline values: CDR1 SEHNR, CDR2 FQNEAQ (reference sequence). The length of the CDR3 is 15 residues. The chain's CDR3 is CASSPRPGLGTEAFF. The CDR3, as DNA: TGTGCCAGCAGCCCACGCCCAGGGCTCGGTACTGAAGCTTTCTTT.

The V call is TRBV12-3 or TRBV12-4, the J call TRBJ2-2, with D perhaps TRBD1 or TRBD2 (6 bases each). V dropped 0 bases and J dropped 5 bases, with 13 bases sitting between them. The CDR3 loop spans 16 amino acids. The CDR3 coding sequence is TGTGCCAGCAGTTTAGCGGGGGGCGCGTTGACCGGGGAGCTGTTTTTT. This sequence encodes CASSLAGGALTGELFF.

With regard to this clonotype: This sequence may be a read error, since a much larger clone differs from it by one base. The rearrangement links TRBV10-3 to TRBJ1-5; D may be TRBD1 (6 bases). Germline V gene data show CDR1 as ENHRY and CDR2 as SYGVKD. The CDR3 is made up of 17 amino acids. V gave up 6 bases and J gave up 2 bases, with 20 bases separating them. DNA for the CDR3: TGTGCCATCAGCTCGCGGACAGACTTCATGGGCAATCAGCCCCAGCATTTT. It codes for CAISSRTDFMGNQPQHF.

This clonotype was seen at least ten times. This rearrangement joins TRBV7-2 to TRBJ1-3; TRBD1 matches 8 bases. Losses at the gene ends were 8 bases for V and 3 bases for J; bases not matched to a gene: 3. Germline CDR1 reads SGHTA; CDR2 reads FQGNSA. The CDR3 contains 13 residues. CDR3 sequence: CASGDRNGNTIYF. In DNA, the CDR3 is TGTGCCAGCGGGGACAGGAATGGAAACACCATATATTTT.

The chain joins TRBV2 to TRBJ2-6, with 8 bases identical to TRBD1. Germline CDR1 and CDR2: SNHLY and FYNNEI. CDR3 size: 17 residues. The V gene end was trimmed by 11 bases and the J gene end by 0 bases; junction bases not matched to a gene: 12. CDR3 nucleotides: TGTGCCTGGAGCGGAAGGACAGGGAGCTCTGGGGCCAACGTCCTGACTTTC. It yields the protein CAWSGRTGSSGANVLTF.

This clonotype was recorded many times. The chain uses TRBV7-2 and TRBJ2-7; D remains ambiguous. The germline V gene has CDR1 SGHTA and CDR2 FQGNSA. The CDR3 consists of 14 residues. V shed 3 bases and J shed 2 bases, with 11 bases lying between them. Here the CDR3 reads CASSFQPATYEQYF. CDR3 nucleotide sequence: TGTGCCAGCAGCTTTCAACCGGCAACCTACGAGCAGTACTTC. Full variable domain (outside the CDR3, taken from reference TRBV7-2 and TRBJ2-7): GAGVSQSPSNKVTEKGKDVELRCDPISGHTALYWYRQSLGQGLEFLIYFQGNSAPDKSGLPSDRFSAERTGGSVSTLTIQRTQQEDSAVYLCASSFQPATYEQYFGPGTRLTVT.

A few counts support this clonotype. The genes are TRBV7-4 and TRBJ1-5; no clear D gene. The CDR3 loop spans 18 amino acids. Between the trimmed V and J ends, which lost 6 bases and 1 base, there was a span of 22 bases. Germline CDR1 SGHVT, CDR2 SQSDAQ. The CDR3 region has the DNA TGTGCCAGCAGTTACTCGTTGGCCTCGGGGATAAGCAATCAGCCCCAGCATTTT. It translates to CASSYSLASGISNQPQHF.

The table lists this clonotype with a few counts. This chain links TRBV5-8 with TRBJ2-7, with TRBD1 matching 7 bases. Trimming at V came to 4 bases and at J to 4 bases, leaving 17 bases not matched to a gene. Germline assignment: CDR1 SGHTS and CDR2 YDEGEE. The CDR3 covers 17 residues. In DNA form, the CDR3 reads TGTGCCAGCAGCACTGGGACAGACATTTTGGGCGCGTACGAGCAGTACTTC. This encodes CASSTGTDILGAYEQYF.

This clonotype was seen at least ten times. The gene calls are TRBV7-2 and TRBJ2-7; D might be TRBD1 (7 bases). V lost 5 bases and J 1 base, leaving 15 bases between the germline ends. Germline-derived CDR1 and CDR2 are SGHTA and FQGNSA. This CDR3 region has 15 residues. CDR3 nucleotides: TGTGCCAGCAGCCCTGGACCAGGGGGGTCCTACGAGCAGTACTTC. Translating gives CASSPGPGGSYEQYF.

V usage is TRBV4-1 and J usage is TRBJ1-1, with TRBD1 as a possible D gene (5 bases). V was trimmed by 7 bases and J by 3 bases, leaving 12 bases between them. The V gene's germline CDR1 is MGHRA and CDR2 YSYEKL. This CDR3 has 13 residues. CDR3 DNA sequence: TGCGCCAGCAATGGGGGGGGGGACACTGAAGCTTTCTTT. It codes for CASNGGGDTEAFF.

V and J are TRBV2 and TRBJ2-5, with 7 bases identical to TRBD2. The V and J ends lost 6 bases and 5 bases, in that order; junction bases with no gene match: 9. This CDR3 is built from 14 residues. Germline V CDR1 and CDR2: SNHLY, FYNNEI. This CDR3 reads CASSGRPLGETQYF. As DNA, the CDR3 is TGTGCCAGCAGCGGGAGGCCCCTAGGCGAGACCCAGTACTTC.

The chain joins TRBV7-9 to TRBJ2-5; perhaps TRBD2 as D (7 bases). The germline gives CDR1 SEHNR, CDR2 FQNEAQ (reference sequence). Trimming removed 2 bases at V and 3 bases at J, with 16 bases between. The CDR3 has 16 amino acids. The CDR3 nucleotides read TGTGCCAGCAGCTTATGGGGGGGGCGCGTGAAAGAGACCCAGTACTTC. Amino acids: CASSLWGGRVKETQYF.

The gene calls are TRBV25-1 and TRBJ2-7, with a possible D match to TRBD2 (6 bases). CDR1 and CDR2 from the germline V gene are MGHDK and SYGVNS. The CDR3 has 15 amino acids. The V end was cut by 1 base, the J end by 3 bases, with 13 bases between. The CDR3 region is CASSEFPGLSYEQYF. The CDR3 nucleotides are TGTGCCAGCAGTGAATTCCCGGGACTTAGCTACGAGCAGTACTTC.

This clonotype showed up many times. The chain employs TRBV9 and TRBJ2-7; maybe TRBD2 (6 bases). Germline loops: CDR1 SGDLS, CDR2 YYNGEE. V lost 3 bases and J lost 7, with 20 bases in between. The CDR3 has 15 residues. The CDR3 here is CASSAVGTPGGEQYF. The CDR3 bases are TGTGCCAGCAGCGCGGTTGGGACGCCCGGAGGGGAGCAGTACTTC. Looking up the rest from reference TRBV9 and TRBJ2-7 gives the full variable domain: DSGVTQTPKHLITATGQRVTLRCSPRSGDLSVYWYQQSLDQGLQFLIQYYNGEERAKGNILERFSAQQFPDLHSELNLSSLELGDSALYFCASSAVGTPGGEQYFGPGTRLTVT.

This chain's CDR3 is CASSETGRAPYGYTF. The CDR3 DNA reads as TGTGCCAGTAGCGAGACAGGGAGAGCGCCTTATGGCTACACCTTC. This sequence joins TRBV19 and TRBJ1-2, with 7 nucleotides matching TRBD1. The J segment lost 5 bases and the V segment lost 6 bases, leaving 12 bases of the junction unmatched. There are 15 residues in the CDR3. The V gene's germline CDR1 is LNHDA and CDR2 SQIVND (reference sequence).

The table lists this clonotype with a count of one. CDR3 region: CASSFRGTRQETQYF. CDR3 nucleotides: TGTGCCAGCAGCTTTCGCGGGACGCGACAAGAGACCCAGTACTTC. The chain is built from TRBV6-2 or TRBV6-3 and TRBJ2-5, with TRBD2 as a possible D gene (6 bases). Germline V gene lookup returns CDR1 MNHEY and CDR2 SVGEGT. Deletions cut 6 bases from V and 2 bases from J, with 16 bases between. This CDR3 comprises 15 residues.

The rearrangement links TRBV3-1 to TRBJ1-5; no definite D call. V lost 0 bases and J 3 bases, leaving 9 bases between the germline ends. The CDR3 totals 15 residues. Germline CDR1 reads LGHDT; CDR2 reads YNNKEL (reference sequence). Here the CDR3 reads CASSQDFLHNQPQHF. The CDR3 DNA follows: TGTGCCAGCAGCCAAGATTTCCTCCACAATCAGCCCCAGCATTTT.

The rearrangement links TRBV20-1 to TRBJ2-2; no definite D call. V was shortened by 0 bases and J by 8 bases, with 10 bases between the two germline ends. The CDR3 runs to 13 residues. Per germline, CDR1 DFQATT and CDR2 SNEGSKA (reference sequence). The DNA for the CDR3 is TGCAGTGCTAGAGACGCCGGAACAGGGGAGCTGTTTTTT. It specifies CSARDAGTGELFF.

The rearrangement joins TRBV10-3 to TRBJ1-4, with a tentative D call TRBD1 (6 bases). CDR1 is ENHRY and CDR2 is SYGVKD in the germline V gene. V dropped 3 bases and J dropped 0 bases, with 11 bases sitting between them. This CDR3 region has 16 residues. CDR3 amino acids: CAISEQGSTTNEKLFF. Written as DNA, the CDR3 is TGTGCCATCAGTGAACAGGGATCCACAACTAATGAAAAACTGTTTTTT.

This clonotype was observed many times. The chain combines TRBV20-1 with TRBJ1-1, with a possible D match to TRBD1 (5 bases). Trimming left V 1 base short and J 2 bases short, with 14 bases between. The germline V gene has CDR1 DFQATT and CDR2 SNEGSKA (reference sequence). The length of the CDR3 is 15 residues. CDR3 sequence reads: CSARARGRVNTEAFF. The CDR3 bases are TGCAGTGCTAGAGCTCGAGGCAGGGTAAACACTGAAGCTTTCTTT.

Here the CDR3 reads CRGMGTGTFYNSPLHF. CDR3 DNA: TGCAGAGGGATGGGTACAGGGACCTTCTATAATTCACCCCTCCACTTT. The V call is TRBV29-1, the J call TRBJ1-6; D possibly corresponds to TRBD1 (6 bases). This CDR3 has 16 amino acids. Germline values: CDR1 SQVTM, CDR2 ANQGSEA.

At least ten counts were recorded for this clonotype. The V gene is TRBV7-9, the J gene TRBJ2-7, with unresolved D. The germline V gene has CDR1 SEHNR and CDR2 FQNEAQ (reference sequence). The CDR3 has 14 residues. V was pared by 3 bases and J by 6 bases, with 15 bases between. The CDR3: CASSFGSLGLEQYF. Here the CDR3 DNA reads TGTGCCAGCAGCTTCGGGTCTCTAGGGCTCGAGCAGTACTTC.

A few counts support this clonotype. The chain recombines TRBV27 with TRBJ2-7; weak D call: TRBD1 (7 bases). Between the trimmed V and J ends, which lost 8 bases and 11 bases, there was a span of 16 bases. The CDR3 has 11 amino acids. In germline, CDR1 is MNHEY, CDR2 SMNVEV (reference sequence). The CDR3 region is CASGFPGGKYF. The CDR3, as DNA: TGTGCCAGCGGCTTCCCAGGGGGGAAGTACTTC.

The chain carries TRBV19 and TRBJ1-1, with D maybe TRBD1 (5 bases). The CDR3 loop spans 15 amino acids. Trimming removed 4 bases from V and 1 base from J, with 13 bases in between. Germline V lookup: CDR1 LNHDA, CDR2 SQIVND (reference sequence). CDR3 nucleotide sequence: TGTGCCAGTAGTACGAACAGGATGCGGAACACTGAAGCTTTCTTT. Its translation is CASSTNRMRNTEAFF.

This clonotype has only a few counts. V and J are TRBV29-1 and TRBJ2-6; D call uncertain. V was clipped by 8 bases and J by 1 base, with 9 bases between them. The CDR3 is 13 amino acids. Germline loops: CDR1 SQVTM, CDR2 ANQGSEA. The CDR3 loop is CSISQSGANVLTF. The CDR3 coding sequence is TGCAGCATTTCCCAATCTGGGGCCAACGTCCTGACTTTC. Using reference TRBV29-1 and TRBJ2-6 for the parts outside the CDR3, the full variable domain is SAVISQKPSRDICQRGTSLTIQCQVDSQVTMMFWYRQQPGQSLTLIATANQGSEATYESGFVIDKFPISRPNLTFSTLTVSNMSPEDSSIYLCSISQSGANVLTFGAGSRLTVL.

The chain links TRBV10-2 to TRBJ1-2; D is possibly TRBD1 (6 bases). The V end lost 6 bases, the J end lost 5 bases, and 10 bases lay between the germline ends. CDR3 length: 12 amino acids. Germline-derived CDR1 and CDR2 are WSHSY and SAAADI. The CDR3 spells CASRRTAYGYTF. The CDR3 nucleotides read TGCGCCAGCAGGCGGACAGCATATGGCTACACCTTC.

In this sample, this clonotype turned up a few times. The genes are TRBV5-6 and TRBJ2-3, with D perhaps TRBD2 (6 bases). The V end lost 4 bases, the J end lost 3 bases, and 12 bases lay between the germline ends. CDR3 length equals 14 residues. Germline CDR1 and CDR2: SGHDT and YYEEEE. In DNA, the CDR3 is TGTGCCAGCAGCGGCGTTGGGGGGACAGATACGCAGTATTTT. It is translated as CASSGVGGTDTQYF.